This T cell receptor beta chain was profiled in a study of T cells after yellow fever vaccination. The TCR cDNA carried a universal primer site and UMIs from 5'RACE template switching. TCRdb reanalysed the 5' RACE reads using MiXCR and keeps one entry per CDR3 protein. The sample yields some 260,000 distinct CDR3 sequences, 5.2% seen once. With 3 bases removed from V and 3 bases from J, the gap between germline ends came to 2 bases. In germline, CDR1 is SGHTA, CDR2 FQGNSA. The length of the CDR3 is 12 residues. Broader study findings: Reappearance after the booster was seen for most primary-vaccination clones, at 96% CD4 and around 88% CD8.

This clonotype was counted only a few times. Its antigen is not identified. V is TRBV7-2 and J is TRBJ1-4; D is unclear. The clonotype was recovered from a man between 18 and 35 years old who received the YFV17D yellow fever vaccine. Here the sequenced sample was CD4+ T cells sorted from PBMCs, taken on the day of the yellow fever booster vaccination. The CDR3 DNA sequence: TGTGCCAGCAGCTTTCCTAATGAAAAACTGTTTTTT. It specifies CASSFPNEKLFF.